This T cell receptor beta chain was recovered during a study of T cells and Merkel cell carcinoma outcomes. The data were produced by immunoSEQ multiplex PCR, yet TCRdb's version contains in-frame clones alone and is incomplete. The data show around 3,200 clones, around 92% seen once. Study-level findings and limits: In Merkel cell carcinoma, repertoire and T-cell density reportedly predicted outcomes.

This clone was recorded a few times. The antigen is undetermined. Trimming shortened V by 0 bases and J by 8 bases, and 11 bases separated the two germline ends. Looked up from germline, CDR1 is SGHRS and CDR2 is YFSETQ. CDR3 length: 13 residues. V usage is TRBV5-1 and J usage is TRBJ1-2; D perhaps matches TRBD1 (5 bases). The sequenced sample consisted of tumor tissue from Merkel cell carcinoma. The sequence derives from a human donor with Merkel cell carcinoma. CDR3 coding DNA: TGCGCCAGCAGCTTGGTGACAGAAGAGGGCTACACCTTC. Protein: CASSLVTEEGYTF.